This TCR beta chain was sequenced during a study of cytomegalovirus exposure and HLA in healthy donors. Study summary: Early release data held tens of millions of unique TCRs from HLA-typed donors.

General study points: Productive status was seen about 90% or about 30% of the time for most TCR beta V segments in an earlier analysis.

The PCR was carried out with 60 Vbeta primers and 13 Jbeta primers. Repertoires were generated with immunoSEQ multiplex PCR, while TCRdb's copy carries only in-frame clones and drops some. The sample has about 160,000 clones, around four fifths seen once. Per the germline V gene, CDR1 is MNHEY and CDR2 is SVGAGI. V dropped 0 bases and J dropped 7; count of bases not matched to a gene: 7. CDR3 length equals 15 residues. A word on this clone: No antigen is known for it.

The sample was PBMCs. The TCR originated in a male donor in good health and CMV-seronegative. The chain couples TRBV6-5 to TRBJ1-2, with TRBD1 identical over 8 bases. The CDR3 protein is CASSYSQGARSGYTF. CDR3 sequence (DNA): TGTGCCAGCAGTTACTCTCAGGGGGCGAGGTCTGGCTACACCTTC.